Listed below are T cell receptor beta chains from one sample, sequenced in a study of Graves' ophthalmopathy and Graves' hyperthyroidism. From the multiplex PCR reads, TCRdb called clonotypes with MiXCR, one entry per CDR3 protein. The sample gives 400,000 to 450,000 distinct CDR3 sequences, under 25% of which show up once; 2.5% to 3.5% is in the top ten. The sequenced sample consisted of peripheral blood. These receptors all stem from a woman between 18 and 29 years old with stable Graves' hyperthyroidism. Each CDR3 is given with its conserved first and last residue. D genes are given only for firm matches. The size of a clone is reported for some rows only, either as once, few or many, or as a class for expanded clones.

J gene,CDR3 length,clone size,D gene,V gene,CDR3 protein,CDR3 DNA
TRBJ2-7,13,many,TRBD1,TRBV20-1,CSALRDRGYEQYF,TGCAGTGCCCTCCGGGACAGGGGTTACGAGCAGTACTTC
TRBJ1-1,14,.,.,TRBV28,CASSRARGRAEAFF,TGTGCCAGCAGTCGGGCAAGGGGCAGGGCTGAAGCTTTCTTT
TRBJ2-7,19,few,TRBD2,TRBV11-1,CASSWVESGTSGSKYEQYF,TGTGCCAGCAGCTGGGTGGAATCCGGGACTAGCGGGAGTAAGTACGAGCAGTACTTC
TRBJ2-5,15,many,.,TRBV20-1,CSASDRRGSQETQYF,TGCAGTGCTAGTGACCGGAGGGGGTCCCAAGAGACCCAGTACTTC
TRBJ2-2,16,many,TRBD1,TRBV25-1,CASSEQRDSHTGELFF,TGTGCCAGCAGTGAGCAACGGGACAGCCACACCGGGGAGCTGTTTTTT
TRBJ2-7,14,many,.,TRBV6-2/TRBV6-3,CASSNLFGAGEQYF,TGTGCCAGCAGTAACTTGTTCGGGGCGGGCGAGCAGTACTTC
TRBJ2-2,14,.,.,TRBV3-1,CASSQELDTGELFF,TGTGCCAGCAGCCAAGAACTCGACACCGGGGAGCTGTTTTTT
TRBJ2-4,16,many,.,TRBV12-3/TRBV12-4,CASSSRLGEAKNIKYF,TGTGCCAGCAGTTCCCGGCTAGGAGAAGCCAAAAACATTAAGTACTTC
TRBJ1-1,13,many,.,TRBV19,CASSIGGRSEAFF,TGTGCCAGTAGTATTGGGGGGCGATCTGAAGCTTTCTTT
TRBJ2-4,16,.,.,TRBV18,CASSPGRELAKNIQYF,TGTGCCAGCTCACCAGGACGGGAACTAGCCAAAAACATTCAGTACTTC
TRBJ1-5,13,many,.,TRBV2,CASRDGESVPQHF,TGTGCCAGCAGGGACGGAGAATCAGTGCCCCAGCATTTT
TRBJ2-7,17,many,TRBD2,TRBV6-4,CASSLPGTSYFNYEQYF,TGTGCCAGCAGCCTACCCGGGACTAGTTACTTCAACTACGAGCAGTACTTC
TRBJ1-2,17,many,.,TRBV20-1,CSAKFPSAGAQNYGYTF,TGCAGTGCTAAGTTCCCCTCCGCAGGGGCCCAGAACTATGGCTACACCTTC
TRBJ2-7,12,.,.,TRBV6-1,CASVGGSYEQYF,TGTGCCAGCGTCGGAGGGTCCTACGAGCAGTACTTC
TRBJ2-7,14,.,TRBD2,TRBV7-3,CASSLAGVQYEQYF,TGTGCCAGCAGTCTAGCGGGGGTCCAATACGAGCAGTACTTC
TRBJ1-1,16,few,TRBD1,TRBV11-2,CASSTLRGRNLAEAFF,TGTGCCAGCAGTACGCTTAGGGGGCGCAATCTGGCTGAAGCTTTCTTT
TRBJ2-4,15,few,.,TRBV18,CASSPVGVAKNIKYF,TGTGCCAGCTCACCAGTGGGGGTAGCCAAAAACATTAAGTACTTC
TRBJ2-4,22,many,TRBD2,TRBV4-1,CASSQDRGYETSGSGDKNIQYF,TGCGCCAGCAGCCAAGATCGGGGGTATGAGACTAGCGGGAGCGGGGACAAAAACATTCAGTACTTC
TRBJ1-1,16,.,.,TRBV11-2,CASSTLRGGMNTEAFF,TGTGCCAGCAGCACCCTCCGGGGGGGGATGAACACTGAAGCTTTCTTT
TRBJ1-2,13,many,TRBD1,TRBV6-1,CASSETQGQGVTF,TGTGCCAGCAGTGAAACCCAGGGACAGGGAGTAACCTTC
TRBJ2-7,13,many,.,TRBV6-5,CASSYSQTYEQYF,TGTGCCAGCAGTTACTCTCAGACCTACGAGCAGTACTTC
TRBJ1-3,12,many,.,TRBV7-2,CASVRSGNTIYF,TGTGCCAGCGTCCGCTCTGGAAACACCATATATTTT
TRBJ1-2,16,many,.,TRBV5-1,CASSLATADSKYGYTF,TGCGCCAGCAGCTTGGCAACGGCAGATAGTAAATATGGCTACACCTTC